This T cell receptor (beta chain) derives from a study of shared clonotypes between healthy human individuals. Findings and caveats of the study: Represented diversity, genetic and exposure-history alike, was limited by few donors.

Produced via immunoSEQ multiplex PCR; TCRdb's table is partial and in-frame only. The table lists 600,000 to 700,000 clones, less than 80% of them singletons, with around 1.8% in the top ten. A note on this clone: What it recognizes is unknown.

The receptor was isolated from a woman between 25 and 40 years old in good health. Sequences were obtained from memory CD4+ T cells sorted from blood. Stated subset: CD45RA-negative fraction.

CDR3 region: CASSQHDRSAYNEQFF. As DNA, the CDR3 is TGTGCCAGCAGCCAACATGACAGGAGCGCCTACAATGAGCAGTTCTTC. The rearrangement links TRBV4-2 to TRBJ2-1; D perhaps matches TRBD1 (6 bases). The ends were cut back, 2 bases at V and 2 bases at J, with 13 bases in the middle. The CDR3 is 16 residues long. The germline CDR1 and CDR2 sequences are LGHNA and YNFKEQ.